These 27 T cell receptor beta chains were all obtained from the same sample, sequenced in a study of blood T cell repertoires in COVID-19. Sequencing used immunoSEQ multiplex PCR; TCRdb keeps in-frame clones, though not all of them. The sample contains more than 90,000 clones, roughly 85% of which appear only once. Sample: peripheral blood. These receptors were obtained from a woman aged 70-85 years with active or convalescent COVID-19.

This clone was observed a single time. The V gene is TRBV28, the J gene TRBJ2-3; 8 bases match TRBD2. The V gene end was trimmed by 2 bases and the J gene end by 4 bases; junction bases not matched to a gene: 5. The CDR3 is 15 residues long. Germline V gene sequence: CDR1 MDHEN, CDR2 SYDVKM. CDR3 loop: CASSLPSGGPDTQYF. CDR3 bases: TGTGCCAGCAGTTTACCCAGCGGGGGTCCAGATACGCAGTATTTT.

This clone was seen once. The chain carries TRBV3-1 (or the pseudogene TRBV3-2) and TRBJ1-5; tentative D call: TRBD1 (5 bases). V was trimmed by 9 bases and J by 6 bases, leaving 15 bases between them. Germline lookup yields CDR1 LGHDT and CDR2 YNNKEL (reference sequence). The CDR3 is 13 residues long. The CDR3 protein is CASNEVGVQPQHF. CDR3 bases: TGTGCCAGTAACGAAGTAGGGGTTCAGCCCCAGCATTTT.

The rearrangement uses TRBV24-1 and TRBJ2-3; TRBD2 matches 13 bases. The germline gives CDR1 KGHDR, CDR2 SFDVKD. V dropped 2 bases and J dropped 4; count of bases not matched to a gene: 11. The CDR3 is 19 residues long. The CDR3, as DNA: TGTGCCACCAGTGATTACCGAGGACTAGCGGGAGTCCCCCCAGATACGCAGTATTTT. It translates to CATSDYRGLAGVPPDTQYF.

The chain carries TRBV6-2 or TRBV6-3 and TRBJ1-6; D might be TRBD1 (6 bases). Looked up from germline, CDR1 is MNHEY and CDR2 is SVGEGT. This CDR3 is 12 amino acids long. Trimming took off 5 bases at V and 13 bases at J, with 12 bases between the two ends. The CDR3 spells CASSPRDRPLHF. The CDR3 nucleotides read TGTGCCAGCAGTCCCCGCGACAGGCCCCTCCACTTT.

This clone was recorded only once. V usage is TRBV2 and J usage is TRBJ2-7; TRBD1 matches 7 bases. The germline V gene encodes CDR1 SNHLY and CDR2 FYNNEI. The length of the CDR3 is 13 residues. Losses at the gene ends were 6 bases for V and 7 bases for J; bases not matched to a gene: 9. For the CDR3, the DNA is TGTGCCAGCAGGGTAGACAGGGTTGGAGAGCAGTACTTC. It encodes CASRVDRVGEQYF.

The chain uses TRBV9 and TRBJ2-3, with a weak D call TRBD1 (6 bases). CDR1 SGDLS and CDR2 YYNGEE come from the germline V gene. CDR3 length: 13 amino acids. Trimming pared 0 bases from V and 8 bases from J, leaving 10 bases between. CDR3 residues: CASSVGGPTTQYF. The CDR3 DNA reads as TGTGCCAGCAGCGTAGGGGGGCCGACTACGCAGTATTTT.

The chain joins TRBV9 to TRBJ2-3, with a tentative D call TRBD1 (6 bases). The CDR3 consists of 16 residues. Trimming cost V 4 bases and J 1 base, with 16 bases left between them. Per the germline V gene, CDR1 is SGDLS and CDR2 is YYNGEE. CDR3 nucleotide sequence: TGTGCCAGCAGCCTACAAGGGGGACAACGCACAGATACGCAGTATTTT. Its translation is CASSLQGGQRTDTQYF.

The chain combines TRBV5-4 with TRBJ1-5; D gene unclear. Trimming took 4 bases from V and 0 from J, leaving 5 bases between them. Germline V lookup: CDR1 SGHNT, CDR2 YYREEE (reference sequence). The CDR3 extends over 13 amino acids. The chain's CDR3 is CASSTDSNQPQHF. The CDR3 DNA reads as TGTGCCAGCAGCACAGATAGCAATCAGCCCCAGCATTTT.

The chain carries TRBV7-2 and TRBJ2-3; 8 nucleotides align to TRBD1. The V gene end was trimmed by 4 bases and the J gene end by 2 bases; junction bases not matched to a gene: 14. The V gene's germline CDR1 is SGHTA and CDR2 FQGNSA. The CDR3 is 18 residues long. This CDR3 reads CASSSTTSGTGFTDTQYF. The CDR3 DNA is TGTGCCAGCAGCTCTACAACCTCCGGGACAGGATTCACAGATACGCAGTATTTT. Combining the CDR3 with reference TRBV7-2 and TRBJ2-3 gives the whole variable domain GAGVSQSPSNKVTEKGKDVELRCDPISGHTALYWYRQSLGQGLEFLIYFQGNSAPDKSGLPSDRFSAERTGGSVSTLTIQRTQQEDSAVYLCASSSTTSGTGFTDTQYFGPGTRLTVL.

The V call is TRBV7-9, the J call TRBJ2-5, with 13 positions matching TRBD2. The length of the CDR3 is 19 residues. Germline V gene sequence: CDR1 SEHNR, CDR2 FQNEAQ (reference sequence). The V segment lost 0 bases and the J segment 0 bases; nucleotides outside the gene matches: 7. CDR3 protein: CASSLATRTSGRNQETQYF. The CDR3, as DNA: TGTGCCAGCAGCTTAGCCACCCGGACTAGCGGGAGAAACCAAGAGACCCAGTACTTC.

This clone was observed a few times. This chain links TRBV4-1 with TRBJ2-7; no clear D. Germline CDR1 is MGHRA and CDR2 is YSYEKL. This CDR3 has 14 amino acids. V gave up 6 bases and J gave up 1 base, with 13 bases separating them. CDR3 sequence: CASSGPGRSYEQYF. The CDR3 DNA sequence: TGCGCCAGCAGTGGTCCAGGCCGTTCCTACGAGCAGTACTTC.

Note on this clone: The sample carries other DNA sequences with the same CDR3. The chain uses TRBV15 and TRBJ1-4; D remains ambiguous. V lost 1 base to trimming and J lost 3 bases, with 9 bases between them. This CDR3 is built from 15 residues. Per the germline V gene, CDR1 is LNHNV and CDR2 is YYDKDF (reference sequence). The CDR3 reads CATSRAGLANEKLFF. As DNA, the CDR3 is TGTGCCACCAGCAGAGCGGGTTTAGCTAATGAAAAACTGTTTTTT. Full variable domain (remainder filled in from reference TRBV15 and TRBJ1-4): DAMVIQNPRYQVTQFGKPVTLSCSQTLNHNVMYWYQQKSSQAPKLLFHYYDKDFNNEADTPDNFQSRRPNTSFCFLDIRSPGLGDTAMYLCATSRAGLANEKLFFGSGTQLSVL.

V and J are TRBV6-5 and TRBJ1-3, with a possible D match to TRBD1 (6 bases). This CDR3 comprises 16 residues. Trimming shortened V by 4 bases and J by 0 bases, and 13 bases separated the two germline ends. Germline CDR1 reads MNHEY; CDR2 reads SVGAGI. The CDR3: CASSSRQEVSGNTIYF. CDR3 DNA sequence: TGTGCCAGCAGTTCACGACAGGAGGTCTCTGGAAACACCATATATTTT.

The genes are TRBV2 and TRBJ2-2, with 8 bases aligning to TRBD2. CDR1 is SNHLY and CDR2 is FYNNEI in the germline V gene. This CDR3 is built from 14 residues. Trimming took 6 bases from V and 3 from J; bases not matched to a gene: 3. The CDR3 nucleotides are TGTGCCAGCAGGGGACTAGTCGACACCGGGGAGCTGTTTTTT. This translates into CASRGLVDTGELFF.

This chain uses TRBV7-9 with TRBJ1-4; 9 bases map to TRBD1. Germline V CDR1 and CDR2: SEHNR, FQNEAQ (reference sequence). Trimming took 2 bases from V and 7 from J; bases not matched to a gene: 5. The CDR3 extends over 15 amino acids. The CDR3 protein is CASSLHRDRAEKLFF. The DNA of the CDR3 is TGTGCCAGCAGCTTACACCGGGACAGGGCTGAAAAACTGTTTTTT.

CDR3 sequence (DNA): TGCAGTGCTAGAGGACAGGGGGAGCAGTACTTC. Protein product: CSARGQGEQYF. V gene TRBV20-1 combines with J gene TRBJ2-7; 8 nucleotides line up with TRBD1. Germline lookup yields CDR1 DFQATT and CDR2 SNEGSKA (reference sequence). This CDR3 is built from 11 residues. J gave up 7 bases and V 1 base, and 0 bases lay outside the gene matches.

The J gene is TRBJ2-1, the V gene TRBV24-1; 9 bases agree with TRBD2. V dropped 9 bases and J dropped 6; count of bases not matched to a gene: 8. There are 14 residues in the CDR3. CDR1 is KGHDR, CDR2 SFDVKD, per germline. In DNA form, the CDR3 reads TGTGCCACCTCCTCGGTGCGGGAGGGCAATGAGCAGTTCTTC. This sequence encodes CATSSVREGNEQFF.

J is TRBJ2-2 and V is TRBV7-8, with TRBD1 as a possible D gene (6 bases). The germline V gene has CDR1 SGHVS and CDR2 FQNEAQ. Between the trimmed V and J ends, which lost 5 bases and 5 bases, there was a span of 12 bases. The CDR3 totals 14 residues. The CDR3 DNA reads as TGTGCCAGCAGCGCACGACAGGAGACCGGGGAGCTGTTTTTT. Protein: CASSARQETGELFF. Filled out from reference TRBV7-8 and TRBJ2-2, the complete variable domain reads GAGVSQSPRYKVAKRGQDVALRCDPISGHVSLFWYQQALGQGPEFLTYFQNEAQLDKSGLPSDRFFAERPEGSVSTLKIQRTQQEDSAVYLCASSARQETGELFFGEGSRLTVL.

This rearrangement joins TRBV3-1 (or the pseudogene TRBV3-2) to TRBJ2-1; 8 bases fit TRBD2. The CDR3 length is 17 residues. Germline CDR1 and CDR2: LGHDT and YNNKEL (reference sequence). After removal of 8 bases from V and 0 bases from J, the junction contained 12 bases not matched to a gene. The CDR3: CASGREGGLSSYNEQFF. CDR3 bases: TGTGCCAGCGGTCGGGAGGGGGGGCTTAGCTCCTACAATGAGCAGTTCTTC.

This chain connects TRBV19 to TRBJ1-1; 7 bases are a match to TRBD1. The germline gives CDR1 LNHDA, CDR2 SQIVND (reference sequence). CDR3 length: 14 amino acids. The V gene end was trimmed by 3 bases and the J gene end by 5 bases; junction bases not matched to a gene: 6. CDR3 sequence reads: CASSISHRGTEAFF. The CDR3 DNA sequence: TGTGCCAGTAGTATCAGTCACAGGGGTACTGAAGCTTTCTTT.

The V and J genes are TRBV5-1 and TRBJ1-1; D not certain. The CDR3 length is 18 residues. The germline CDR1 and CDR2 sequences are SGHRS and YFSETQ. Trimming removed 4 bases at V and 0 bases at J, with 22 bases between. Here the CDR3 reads CASSGPGEETHMNTEAFF. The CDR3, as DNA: TGCGCCAGCAGCGGGCCTGGGGAGGAAACACACATGAACACTGAAGCTTTCTTT.

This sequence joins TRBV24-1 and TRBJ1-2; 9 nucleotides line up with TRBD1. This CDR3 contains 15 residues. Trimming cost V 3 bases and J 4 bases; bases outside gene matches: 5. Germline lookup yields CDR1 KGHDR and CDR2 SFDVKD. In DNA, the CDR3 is TGTGCCACCAGTGATCGGGACAGGGATGCCTATGGCTACACCTTC. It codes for CATSDRDRDAYGYTF.

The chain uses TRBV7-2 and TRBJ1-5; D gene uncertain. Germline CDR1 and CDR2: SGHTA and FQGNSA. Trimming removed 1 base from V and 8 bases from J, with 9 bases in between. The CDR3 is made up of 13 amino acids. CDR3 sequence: CASSLGQEEPQHF. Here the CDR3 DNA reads TGTGCCAGCAGCTTAGGGCAGGAGGAGCCCCAGCATTTT.

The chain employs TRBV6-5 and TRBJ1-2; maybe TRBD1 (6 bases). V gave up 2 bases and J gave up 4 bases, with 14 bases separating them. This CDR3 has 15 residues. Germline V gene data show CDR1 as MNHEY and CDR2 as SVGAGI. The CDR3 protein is CASSYRKDRVYGYTF. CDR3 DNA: TGTGCCAGCAGTTACCGAAAGGACAGAGTCTATGGCTACACCTTC.

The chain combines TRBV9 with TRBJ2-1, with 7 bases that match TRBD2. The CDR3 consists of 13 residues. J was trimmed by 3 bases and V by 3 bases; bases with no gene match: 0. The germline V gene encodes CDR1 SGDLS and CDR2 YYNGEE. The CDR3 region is CASSERDYNEQFF. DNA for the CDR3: TGTGCCAGCAGCGAGCGGGACTACAATGAGCAGTTCTTC.

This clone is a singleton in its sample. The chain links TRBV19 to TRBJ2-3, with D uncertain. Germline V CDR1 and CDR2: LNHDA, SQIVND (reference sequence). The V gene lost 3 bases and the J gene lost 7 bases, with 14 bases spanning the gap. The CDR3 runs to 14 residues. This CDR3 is CASSMLGGLHTQYF. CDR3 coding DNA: TGTGCCAGTAGTATGCTAGGTGGGTTGCATACGCAGTATTTT.

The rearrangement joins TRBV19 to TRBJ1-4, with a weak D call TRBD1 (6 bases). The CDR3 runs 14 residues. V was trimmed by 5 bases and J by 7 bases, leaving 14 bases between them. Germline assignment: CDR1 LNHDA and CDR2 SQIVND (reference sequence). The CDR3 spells CASSLRGQGEKLFF. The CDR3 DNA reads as TGTGCCAGTAGTCTCAGGGGCCAGGGTGAAAAACTGTTTTTT.